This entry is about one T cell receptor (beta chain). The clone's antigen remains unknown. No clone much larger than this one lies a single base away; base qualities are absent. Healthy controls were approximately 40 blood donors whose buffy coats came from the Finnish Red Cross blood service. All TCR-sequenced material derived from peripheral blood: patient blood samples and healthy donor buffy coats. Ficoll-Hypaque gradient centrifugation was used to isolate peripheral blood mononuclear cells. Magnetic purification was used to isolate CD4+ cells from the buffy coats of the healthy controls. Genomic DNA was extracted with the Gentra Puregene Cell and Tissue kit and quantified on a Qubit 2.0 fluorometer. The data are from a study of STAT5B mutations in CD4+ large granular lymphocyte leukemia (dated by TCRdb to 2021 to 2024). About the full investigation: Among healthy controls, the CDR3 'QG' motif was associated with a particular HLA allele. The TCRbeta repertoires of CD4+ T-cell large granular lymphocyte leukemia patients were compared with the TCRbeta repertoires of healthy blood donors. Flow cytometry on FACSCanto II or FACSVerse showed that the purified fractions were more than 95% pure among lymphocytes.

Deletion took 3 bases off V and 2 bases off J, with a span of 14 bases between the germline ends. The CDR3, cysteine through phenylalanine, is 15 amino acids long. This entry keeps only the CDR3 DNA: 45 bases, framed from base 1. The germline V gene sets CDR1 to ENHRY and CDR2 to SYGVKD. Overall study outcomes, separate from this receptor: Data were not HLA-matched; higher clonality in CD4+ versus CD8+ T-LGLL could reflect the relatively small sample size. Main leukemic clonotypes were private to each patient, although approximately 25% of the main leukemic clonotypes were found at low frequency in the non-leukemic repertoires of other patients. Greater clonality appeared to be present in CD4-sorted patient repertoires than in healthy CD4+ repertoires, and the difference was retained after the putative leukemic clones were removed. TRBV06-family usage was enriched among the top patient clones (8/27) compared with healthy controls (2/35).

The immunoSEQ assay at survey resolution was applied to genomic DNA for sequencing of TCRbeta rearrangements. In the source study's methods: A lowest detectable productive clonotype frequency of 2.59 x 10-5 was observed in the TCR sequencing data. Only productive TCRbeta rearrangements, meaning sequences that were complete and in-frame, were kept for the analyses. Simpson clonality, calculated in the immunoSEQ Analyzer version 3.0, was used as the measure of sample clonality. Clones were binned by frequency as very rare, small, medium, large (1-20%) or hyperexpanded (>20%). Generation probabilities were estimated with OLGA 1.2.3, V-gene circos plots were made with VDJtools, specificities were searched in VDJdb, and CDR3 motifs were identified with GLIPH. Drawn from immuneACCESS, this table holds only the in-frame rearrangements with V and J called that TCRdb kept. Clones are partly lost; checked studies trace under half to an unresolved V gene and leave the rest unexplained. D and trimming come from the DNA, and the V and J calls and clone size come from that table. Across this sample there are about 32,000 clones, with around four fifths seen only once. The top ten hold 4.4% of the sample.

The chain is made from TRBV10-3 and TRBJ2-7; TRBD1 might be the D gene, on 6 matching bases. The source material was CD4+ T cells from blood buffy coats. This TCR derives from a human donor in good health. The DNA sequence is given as TGTGCCATCAGTGAACCCAGGGGACCCACCTACGAGCAGTACTTC. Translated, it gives CAISEPRGPTYEQYF.